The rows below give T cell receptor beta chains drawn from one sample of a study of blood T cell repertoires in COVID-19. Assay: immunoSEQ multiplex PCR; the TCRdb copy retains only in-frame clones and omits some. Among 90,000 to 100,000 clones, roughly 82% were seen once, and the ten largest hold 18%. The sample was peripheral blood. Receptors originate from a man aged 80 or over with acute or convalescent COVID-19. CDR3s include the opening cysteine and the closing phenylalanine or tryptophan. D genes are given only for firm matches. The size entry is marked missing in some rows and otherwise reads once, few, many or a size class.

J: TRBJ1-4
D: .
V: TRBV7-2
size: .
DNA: TGTGCCAGCAGCTTAGGAGGGTCCGAAAAACTGTTTTTT
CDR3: CASSLGGSEKLFF

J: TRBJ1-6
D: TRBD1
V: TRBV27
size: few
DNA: TGTGCCAGCAGTCCCCCTCGGGACAGGGGACCGAGCTCCTATAATTCACCCCTCCACTTT
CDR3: CASSPPRDRGPSSYNSPLHF

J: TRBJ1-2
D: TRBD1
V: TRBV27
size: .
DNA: TGTGCCAGCAGTCTGGTAAATCCGGGACAGGCGAACTATGGCTACACCTTC
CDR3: CASSLVNPGQANYGYTF

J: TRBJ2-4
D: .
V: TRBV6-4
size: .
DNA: TGTGCCAGCAGTGTATCCCCGCGGGGCATTCAGTACTTC
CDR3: CASSVSPRGIQYF

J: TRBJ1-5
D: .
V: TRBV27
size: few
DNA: TGTGCCAGCAGTTTATCGGCGGGGGCAGATCAGCCCCAGCATTTT
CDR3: CASSLSAGADQPQHF

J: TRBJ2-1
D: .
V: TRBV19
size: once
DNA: TGTGCCAGTAGTATTTCGAGAGTTGAGCAGTTCTTC
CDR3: CASSISRVEQFF

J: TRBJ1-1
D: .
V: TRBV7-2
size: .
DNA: TGTGCCAGCAGCCCCCCGGGACACCCCGGCGGAGCTTTCTTT
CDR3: CASSPPGHPGGAFF

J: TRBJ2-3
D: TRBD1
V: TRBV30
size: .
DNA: TGTGCCTGGGCCCCAGGGGGCGCGGGAGATACGCAGTATTTT
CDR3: CAWAPGGAGDTQYF

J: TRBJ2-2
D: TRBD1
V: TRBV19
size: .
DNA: TGTGCCAGTGTTGGACAGGGGGTCCCCGGGGAGCTGTTTTTT
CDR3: CASVGQGVPGELFF

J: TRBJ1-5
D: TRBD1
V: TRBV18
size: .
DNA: TGTGCCAGCTCACCAGGGACAGGGAAAAATCAGCCCCAGCATTTT
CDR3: CASSPGTGKNQPQHF

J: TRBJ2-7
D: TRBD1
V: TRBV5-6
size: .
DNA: TGTGCCAGCAGCTTCGGACAGGCCTACGAGCAGTACTTC
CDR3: CASSFGQAYEQYF

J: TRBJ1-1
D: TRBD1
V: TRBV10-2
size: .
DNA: TGCGCCAGCAGTGTGACAGGGGGCTCTGAAGCTTTCTTT
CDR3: CASSVTGGSEAFF

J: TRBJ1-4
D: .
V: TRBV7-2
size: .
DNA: TGTGCCAGCAGCCCCGGCGGTGGCTTGTCCGAAAAACTGTTTTTT
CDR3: CASSPGGGLSEKLFF

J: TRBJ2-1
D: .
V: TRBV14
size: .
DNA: TGTGCCAGCAGCCAAGCCCACCTCAGCTCCTACAATGAGCAGTTCTTC
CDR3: CASSQAHLSSYNEQFF

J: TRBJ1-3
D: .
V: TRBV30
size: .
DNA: TGTGCGAGAGACAGTTTCGGAAACACCATATATTTT
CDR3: CARDSFGNTIYF

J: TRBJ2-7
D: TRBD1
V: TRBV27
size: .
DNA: TGTGCCAGCAGTCCGGGACAGAGCGACGAGCAGTACTTC
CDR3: CASSPGQSDEQYF

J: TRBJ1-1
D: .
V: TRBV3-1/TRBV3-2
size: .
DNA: TGTGCCAGCAGCCTGGGACAGAACACTGAAGCTTTCTTT
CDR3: CASSLGQNTEAFF

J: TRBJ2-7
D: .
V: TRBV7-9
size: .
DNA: TGTGCCAGCAGCTTACAAGGAGGGTCTTACGAGCAGTACTTC
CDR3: CASSLQGGSYEQYF

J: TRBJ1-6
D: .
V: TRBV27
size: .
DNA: TGTGCCAGCAGTTTATCACAGGGATTGAGTTCACCCCTCCACTTT
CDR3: CASSLSQGLSSPLHF

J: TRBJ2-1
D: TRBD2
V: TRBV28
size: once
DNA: TGTGCCAGCAGTTGGACTAGCGGTTTCTACAATGAGCAGTTCTTC
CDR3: CASSWTSGFYNEQFF

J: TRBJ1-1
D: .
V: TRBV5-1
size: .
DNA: TGCGCCAGCAGCGTAGGGTATACAGGGTTCACTGAAGCTTTCTTT
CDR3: CASSVGYTGFTEAFF

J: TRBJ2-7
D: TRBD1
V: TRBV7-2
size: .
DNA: TGTGCCAGCAGCGGGGGACAGGAAGACTACGAGCAGTACTTC
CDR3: CASSGGQEDYEQYF

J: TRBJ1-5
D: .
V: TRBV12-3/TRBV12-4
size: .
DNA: TGTGCCAGCAGTTTACAGATCCAGCCCCAGCATTTT
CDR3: CASSLQIQPQHF

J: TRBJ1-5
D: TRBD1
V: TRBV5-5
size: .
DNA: TGTGCCAGCAGCTTGCGGGCAGGGGGGCCGAATCAGCCCCAGCATTTT
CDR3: CASSLRAGGPNQPQHF

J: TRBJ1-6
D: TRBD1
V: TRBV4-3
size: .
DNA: TGCGCCAGCAGCCAAGATCCGGGACAGGGTGGTTCACCCCTCCACTTT
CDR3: CASSQDPGQGGSPLHF

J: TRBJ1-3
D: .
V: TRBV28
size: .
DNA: TGTGCCAGCAGCGGATCAGGTCCTCGGGGAAACACCATATATTTT
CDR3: CASSGSGPRGNTIYF

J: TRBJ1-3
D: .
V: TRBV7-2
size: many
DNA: TGTGCCAGCAGCTTAAACCCTACTGGCTCTGGAAACACCATATATTTT
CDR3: CASSLNPTGSGNTIYF

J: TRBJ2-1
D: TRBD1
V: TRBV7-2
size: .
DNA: TGTGCCAGCAGCCTGGACAGGGACCCTAACTACAATGAGCAGTTCTTC
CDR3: CASSLDRDPNYNEQFF

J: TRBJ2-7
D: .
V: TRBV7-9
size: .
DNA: TGTGCCAGCAGTTCTCGGACAGTGTCTCCCTACGAGCAGTACTTC
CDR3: CASSSRTVSPYEQYF

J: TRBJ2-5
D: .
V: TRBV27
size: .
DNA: TGTGCCAGCAGTTCCACAGGTTACCAAGAGACCCAGTACTTC
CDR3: CASSSTGYQETQYF

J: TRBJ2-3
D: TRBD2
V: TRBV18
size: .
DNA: TGTGCCAGCTCACCACCGGGACTAGCGGGAGCTGATACGCAGTATTTT
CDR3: CASSPPGLAGADTQYF

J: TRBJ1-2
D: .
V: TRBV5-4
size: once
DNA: TGTGCCAGCAGCTCAGGGGAAAGCTATGGCTACACCTTC
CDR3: CASSSGESYGYTF

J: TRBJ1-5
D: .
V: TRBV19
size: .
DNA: TGTGCCAGTAGTACCTCACAGAATCAGCCCCAGCATTTT
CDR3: CASSTSQNQPQHF

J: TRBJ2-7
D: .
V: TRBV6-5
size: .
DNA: TGTGCCAGCAGTTACCGTGAGACCTACGAGCAGTACTTC
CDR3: CASSYRETYEQYF

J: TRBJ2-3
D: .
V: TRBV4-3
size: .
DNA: TGCGCCAGCAGCCAAGAGGGGGGTCAGGATACGCAGTATTTT
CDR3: CASSQEGGQDTQYF

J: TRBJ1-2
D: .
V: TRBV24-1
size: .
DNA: TGTGCCACCAGGGAGCCCTATGGCTACACCTTC
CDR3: CATREPYGYTF

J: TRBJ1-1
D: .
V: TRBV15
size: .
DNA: TGTGCCACCAGCCTAGTTAGTGGCGCTCGAGCTTTCTTT
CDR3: CATSLVSGARAFF

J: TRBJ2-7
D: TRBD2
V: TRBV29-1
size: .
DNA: TGCAGCGTTGAATCCCCCAGCGGGACTTCCTACGAGCAGTACTTC
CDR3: CSVESPSGTSYEQYF

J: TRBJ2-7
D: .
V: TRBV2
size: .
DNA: TGTGCCAGCAAAACCGGGAGACTCTACGAGCAGTACTTC
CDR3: CASKTGRLYEQYF

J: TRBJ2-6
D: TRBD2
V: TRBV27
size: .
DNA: TGTGCCACCCGGGCGGGGGGATCTTCTGGGGCCAACGTCCTGACTTTC
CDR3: CATRAGGSSGANVLTF

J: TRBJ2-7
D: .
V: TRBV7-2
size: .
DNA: TGTGCCAGCAGCTCTAGTCTAGGCTACGAGCAGTACTTC
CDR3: CASSSSLGYEQYF

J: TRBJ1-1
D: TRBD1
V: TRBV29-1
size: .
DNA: TGCAGCCCTTCGACAGGGATGAGCACTGAAGCTTTCTTT
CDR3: CSPSTGMSTEAFF

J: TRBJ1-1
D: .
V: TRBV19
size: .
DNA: TGTGCCAGTAACATCGACAGGAGCTACACTGAAGCTTTCTTT
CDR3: CASNIDRSYTEAFF

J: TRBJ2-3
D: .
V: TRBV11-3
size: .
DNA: TGTGCCAGCAGCTTAACTCTCGGGAGTGGTACAGATACGCAGTATTTT
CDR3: CASSLTLGSGTDTQYF

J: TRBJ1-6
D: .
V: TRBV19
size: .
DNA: TGTGCCAGTAGTACAATGGGCAGTACGCATAATTCACCCCTCCACTTT
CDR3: CASSTMGSTHNSPLHF

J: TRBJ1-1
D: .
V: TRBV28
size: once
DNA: TGTGCCAGCACCCTTGACGGACGAGGGAGAGAAGCTTTCTTT
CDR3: CASTLDGRGREAFF

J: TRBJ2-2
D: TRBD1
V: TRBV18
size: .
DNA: TGTGCCAGCTCACCTATACAGACAGGGGCGGCCGGGGAGCTGTTTTTT
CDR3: CASSPIQTGAAGELFF

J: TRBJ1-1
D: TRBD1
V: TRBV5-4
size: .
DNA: TGTGCCAGCAGCGAGGGTGACAGGGGGTTGTCCACTGAAGCTTTCTTT
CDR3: CASSEGDRGLSTEAFF

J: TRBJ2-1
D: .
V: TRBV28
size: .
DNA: TGTGCCAGCAGTTATGGGGGCGGCTCCTACAATGAGCAGTTCTTC
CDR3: CASSYGGGSYNEQFF

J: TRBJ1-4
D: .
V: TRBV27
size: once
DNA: TGTGCCAGCAGTTTACGACCGGGTTCTATCAATGAAAAACTGTTTTTT
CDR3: CASSLRPGSINEKLFF

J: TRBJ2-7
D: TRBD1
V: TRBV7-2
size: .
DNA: TGTGCCAGCAGCTGGGCGGGACAGGGCGCCTACGAGCAGTACTTC
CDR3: CASSWAGQGAYEQYF

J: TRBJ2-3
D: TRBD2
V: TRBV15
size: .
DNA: TGTGCCACCAGCACCTCCGGGACTATCACAGATACGCAGTATTTT
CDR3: CATSTSGTITDTQYF

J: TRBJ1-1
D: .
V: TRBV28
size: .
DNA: TGTGCCAGCAGCCCCACTACGATCATGAACACTGAAGCTTTCTTT
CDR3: CASSPTTIMNTEAFF

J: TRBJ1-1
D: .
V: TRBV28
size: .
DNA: TGTGCCAGCAGTTTTTTCTCTGAAGCTTTCTTT
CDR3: CASSFFSEAFF

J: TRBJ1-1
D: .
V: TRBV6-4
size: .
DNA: TGTGCCAGCAGTGTCAGCGCGGAAACTGAAGCTTTCTTT
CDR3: CASSVSAETEAFF

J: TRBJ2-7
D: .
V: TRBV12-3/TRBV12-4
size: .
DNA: TGTGCCAGCAGTCCCCCTTCCCCCCGCGAGCAGTACTTC
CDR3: CASSPPSPREQYF

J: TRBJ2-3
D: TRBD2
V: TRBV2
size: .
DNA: TGTGCCAGCAAAGAGCGGGGATTCACAGATACGCAGTATTTT
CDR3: CASKERGFTDTQYF

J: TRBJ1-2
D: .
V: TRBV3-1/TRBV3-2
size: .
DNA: TGTGCCAGCAGCCCCTGGACAGCTTCTAACTATGGCTACACCTTC
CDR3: CASSPWTASNYGYTF

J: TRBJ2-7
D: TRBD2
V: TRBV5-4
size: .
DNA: TGTGCCAGCAGCCAACCGGGGAGGGGCGGAACCTACGAGCAGTACTTC
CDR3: CASSQPGRGGTYEQYF